These 12 T cell receptor beta chains originate from one sample sequenced in a study of blood T cells in healthy people across ages. For the second PCR, which ran for about 7 to 12 cycles, a sample-barcoded 5' primer and a J-beta primer mix were used. TCRdb recomputed calls from the 5' RACE reads with MiXCR, one row per CDR3 protein. The sample consists of under 950,000 distinct CDR3 sequences, approximately 22% of them appearing once. Sequencing was done on a sample of blood. The source is a man between 65 and 79 years old in good health.

The sample holds a few counts of this clonotype. The chain couples TRBV5-1 to TRBJ2-2, with 8 bases aligning to TRBD2. The germline CDR1 and CDR2 sequences are SGHRS and YFSETQ. This CDR3 spans 16 amino acids. V trimming: 4 bases; J trimming: 3 bases; junction bases outside the gene matches: 8. CDR3 nucleotide sequence: TGCGCCAGCAGCCCCTTAGCGGGAATGGACACCGGGGAGCTGTTTTTT. It codes for CASSPLAGMDTGELFF.

A single count supports this clonotype. The chain combines TRBV9 with TRBJ1-1, with D possibly matching TRBD1 (6 bases). This CDR3 contains 15 residues. The V end was cut by 3 bases, the J end by 1 base, with 13 bases between. Germline-derived CDR1 and CDR2 are SGDLS and YYNGEE. The CDR3 DNA sequence: TGTGCCAGCAGCGCAACACAGGGACCGAACACTGAAGCTTTCTTT. Translated, it gives CASSATQGPNTEAFF.

This clonotype came up a few times. The chain links TRBV20-1 to TRBJ1-6; D may be TRBD1 (5 bases). V gave up 0 bases and J gave up 2 bases, with 17 bases separating them. CDR3 length equals 18 residues. Germline lookup yields CDR1 DFQATT and CDR2 SNEGSKA (reference sequence). Written as DNA, the CDR3 is TGCAGTGCTAGAGATCTTACCTTTCAGACAGCCTATAATTCACCCCTCCACTTT. Its translation is CSARDLTFQTAYNSPLHF.

This clonotype has just a few counts. The chain carries TRBV4-1 and TRBJ2-3; D may be TRBD2 (5 bases). The V end lost 4 bases, the J end lost 9 bases, and 20 bases lay between the germline ends. The germline V gene encodes CDR1 MGHRA and CDR2 YSYEKL. This CDR3 comprises 15 residues. The CDR3: CASSPGFDPLYTQYF. Written as DNA, the CDR3 is TGCGCCAGCAGCCCGGGATTCGATCCCCTCTACACGCAGTATTTT.

This chain connects TRBV15 to TRBJ2-1; no definite D call. Trimming removed 3 bases from V and 10 bases from J, with 19 bases in between. There are 15 residues in the CDR3. Germline V CDR1 and CDR2: LNHNV, YYDKDF (reference sequence). The CDR3 bases are TGTGCCACCAGCAGGAAAATTGGACCGGCCAAAGAGCAGTTCTTC. Translated, it gives CATSRKIGPAKEQFF.

V usage is TRBV20-1 and J usage is TRBJ2-3; 12 nucleotides align to TRBD2. This CDR3 has 14 amino acids. The germline V gene has CDR1 DFQATT and CDR2 SNEGSKA (reference sequence). J lost 8 bases, V lost 5 bases, and 8 bases had no gene match. In DNA, the CDR3 is TGCAGTGCTGCCGGACTAGCGGGGACCGGTACGCAGTATTTT. This codes for CSAAGLAGTGTQYF.

The gene calls are TRBV29-1 and TRBJ2-1; 7 bases are shared with TRBD2. Germline V gene data show CDR1 as SQVTM and CDR2 as ANQGSEA. This CDR3 region has 14 residues. The V and J ends lost 3 bases and 3 bases, in that order; junction bases with no gene match: 5. This CDR3 reads CSVDTSANYNEQFF. As DNA, the CDR3 is TGCAGCGTTGACACTAGCGCCAACTACAATGAGCAGTTCTTC.

In the case of this clonotype: The junction does not match germline at one end; this may be a read error. The V gene is TRBV24-1, the J gene TRBJ2-5; D is possibly TRBD1 (6 bases). The end of the DNA aligns better with TRBJ2-1, so the J call may be wrong. Germline V gives CDR1 KGHDR, CDR2 SFDVKD. This CDR3 region has 16 residues. The CDR3 DNA follows: TGTGCCGCCAGTGATTGGAATCGGGACAATCACAATGAGCAGTTCTTC. Translated, it gives CAASDWNRDNHNEQFF.

This clonotype was observed at least ten times. The chain couples TRBV20-1 to TRBJ2-7, with 8 bases aligning to TRBD1. The CDR3 contains 12 residues. J was trimmed by 3 bases and V by 8 bases; bases with no gene match: 6. Germline V gene data show CDR1 as DFQATT and CDR2 as SNEGSKA (reference sequence). CDR3 in amino acids: CSTTTGDYEQYF. The CDR3 DNA follows: TGCAGTACCACGACAGGGGACTACGAGCAGTACTTC.

This sequence joins TRBV20-1 and TRBJ2-1; 7 nucleotides match TRBD1. Trimming cost V 2 bases and J 6 bases; bases outside gene matches: 10. CDR1 and CDR2 from the germline V gene are DFQATT and SNEGSKA (reference sequence). The CDR3 length is 15 residues. CDR3 residues: CSARIQGVSGNEQFF. CDR3 nucleotides: TGCAGTGCTAGAATCCAGGGGGTATCTGGCAATGAGCAGTTCTTC.

Many counts were recorded for this clonotype. The chain is built from TRBV6-6 and TRBJ1-3; D unclear. The length of the CDR3 is 15 residues. Germline V gives CDR1 MNHNY, CDR2 SVGAGI (reference sequence). With 8 bases removed from V and 0 bases from J, the gap between germline ends came to 14 bases. The CDR3, as DNA: TGTGCCAGCCGGGAGGGAGGGAGCTCTGGAAACACCATATATTTT. Translating gives CASREGGSSGNTIYF.

This clonotype was counted a few times. At one end the junction does not follow the germline gene, possibly because of a read error. The chain carries TRBV20-1 and TRBJ2-4, with 7 nucleotides matching TRBD1. The CDR3 totals 14 residues. Germline V gene data show CDR1 as DFQATT and CDR2 as SNEGSKA (reference sequence). Written as DNA, the CDR3 is TGCAGTGCAAGAGCCCGGGACAGAGGGGACATTCAGTACTTC. The encoded protein is CSARARDRGDIQYF.